Presented here are 3 T cell receptor beta chains from one specimen sequenced in a study of T cell responses to AZD1222 COVID-19 vaccine. Sequenced by immunoSEQ multiplex PCR; TCRdb stores in-frame clones only, minus some. The sample holds roughly 100,000 clones, about 93% seen once. The specimen was peripheral blood, collected on day 0 of AZD1222 vaccination. These receptors came from an adult in good health.

This rearrangement joins TRBV7-2 to TRBJ1-2; D is ambiguous. The CDR3 has 14 amino acids. V was shortened by 1 base and J by 3 bases, with 9 bases between the two germline ends. CDR1 SGHTA and CDR2 FQGNSA come from the germline V gene. CDR3 region: CASSLELRYYGYTF. DNA for the CDR3: TGTGCCAGCAGCTTAGAACTGAGGTACTATGGCTACACCTTC.

The DNA for the CDR3 is TGTGCCAGCAGCACCTTTAACACCGGGGAGCTGTTTTTT. This codes for CASSTFNTGELFF. This chain links TRBV27 with TRBJ2-2; D ambiguous. CDR3 length equals 13 residues. CDR1 and CDR2 (germline): MNHEY, SMNVEV (reference sequence). Trimming removed 6 bases from V and 2 bases from J, with 7 bases in between.

This clone was observed a single time. The chain recombines TRBV7-2 with TRBJ1-6, with D perhaps matching TRBD1 (5 bases). The CDR3 length is 16 residues. Deletions cut 0 bases from V and 5 bases from J, with 11 bases between. Germline CDR1 and CDR2: SGHTA and FQGNSA. The CDR3 DNA reads TGTGCCAGCAGCTTAGCGTCGGCCAGGGATAATTCACCCCTCCACTTT. Protein product: CASSLASARDNSPLHF.